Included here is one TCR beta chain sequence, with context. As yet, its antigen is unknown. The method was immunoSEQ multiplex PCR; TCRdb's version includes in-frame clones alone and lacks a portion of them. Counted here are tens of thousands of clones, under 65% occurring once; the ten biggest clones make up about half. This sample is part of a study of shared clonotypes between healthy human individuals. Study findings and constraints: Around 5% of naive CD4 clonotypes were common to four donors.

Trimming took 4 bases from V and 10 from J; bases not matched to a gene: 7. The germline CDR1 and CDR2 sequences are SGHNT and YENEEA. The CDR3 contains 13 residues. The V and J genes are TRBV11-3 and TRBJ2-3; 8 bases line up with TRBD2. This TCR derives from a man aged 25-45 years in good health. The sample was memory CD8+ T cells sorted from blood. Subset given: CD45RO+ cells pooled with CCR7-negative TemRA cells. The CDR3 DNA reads TGTGCCAGCAGCTCGATTATAGCGGGATCGCAGTATTTT. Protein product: CASSSIIAGSQYF. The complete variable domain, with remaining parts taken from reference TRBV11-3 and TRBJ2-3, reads EAGVVQSPRYKIIEKKQPVAFWCNPISGHNTLYWYLQNLGQGPELLIRYENEEAVDDSQLPKDRFSAERLKGVDSTLKIQPAELGDSAVYLCASSSIIAGSQYFGPGTRLTVL.